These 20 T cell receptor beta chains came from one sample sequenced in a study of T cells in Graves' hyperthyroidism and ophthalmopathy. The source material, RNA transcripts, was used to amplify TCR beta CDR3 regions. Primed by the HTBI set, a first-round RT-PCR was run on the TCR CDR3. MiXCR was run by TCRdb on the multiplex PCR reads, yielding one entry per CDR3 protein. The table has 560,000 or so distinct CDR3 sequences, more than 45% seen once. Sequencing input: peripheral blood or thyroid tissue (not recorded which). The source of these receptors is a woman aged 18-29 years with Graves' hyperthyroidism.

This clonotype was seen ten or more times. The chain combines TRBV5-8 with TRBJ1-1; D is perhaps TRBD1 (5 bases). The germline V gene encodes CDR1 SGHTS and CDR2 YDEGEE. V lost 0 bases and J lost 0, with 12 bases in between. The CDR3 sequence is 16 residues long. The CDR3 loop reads CASSLELGAMNTEAFF. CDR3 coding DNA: TGTGCCAGCAGCTTGGAACTAGGGGCGATGAACACTGAAGCTTTCTTT.

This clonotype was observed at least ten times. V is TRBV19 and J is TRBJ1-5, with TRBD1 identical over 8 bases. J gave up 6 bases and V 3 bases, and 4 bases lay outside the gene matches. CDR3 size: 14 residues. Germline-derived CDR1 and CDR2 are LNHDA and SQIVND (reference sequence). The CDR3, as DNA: TGTGCCAGTAGTATGACAGGGGTGGTTCAGCCCCAGCATTTT. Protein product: CASSMTGVVQPQHF.

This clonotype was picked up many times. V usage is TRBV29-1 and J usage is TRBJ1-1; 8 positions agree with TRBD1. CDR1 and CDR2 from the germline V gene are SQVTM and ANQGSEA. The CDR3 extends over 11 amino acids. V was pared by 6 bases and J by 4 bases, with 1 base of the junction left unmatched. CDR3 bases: TGCAGCGTAGACAGGGGCACTGAAGCTTTCTTT. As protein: CSVDRGTEAFF.

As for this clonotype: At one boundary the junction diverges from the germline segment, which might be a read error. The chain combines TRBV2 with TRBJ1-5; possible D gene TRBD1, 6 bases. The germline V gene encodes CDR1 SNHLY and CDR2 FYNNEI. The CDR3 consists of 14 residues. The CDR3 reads CTSRDTGLLQPQHF. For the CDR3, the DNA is TGTACCAGCAGGGATACAGGGTTACTTCAGCCCCAGCATTTT.

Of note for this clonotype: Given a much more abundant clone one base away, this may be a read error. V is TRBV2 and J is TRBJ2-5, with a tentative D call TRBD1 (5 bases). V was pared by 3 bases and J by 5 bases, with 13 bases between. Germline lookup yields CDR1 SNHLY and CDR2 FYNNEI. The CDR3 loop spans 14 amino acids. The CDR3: CASSDMQGGETQYF. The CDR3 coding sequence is TGTGCCAGCAGTGATATGCAGGGTGGGGAGACCCAGTACTTC.

CDR3 in amino acids: CATSDPGQDNEQYF. CDR3 DNA: TGTGCCACCAGTGATCCGGGGCAGGACAATGAGCAGTACTTC. This rearrangement joins TRBV24-1 to TRBJ2-1, with D possibly being TRBD1 or TRBD2 (5 bases each). The J call is in doubt because the DNA end fits TRBJ2-7 better. This CDR3 has 14 amino acids. The germline CDR1 and CDR2 sequences are KGHDR and SFDVKD.

CDR3 protein: CASSSGPNFNQPQHF. In nucleotides, the CDR3 is TGTGCCAGCAGCTCCGGTCCTAATTTCAATCAGCCCCAGCATTTT. The chain has TRBV7-9 and TRBJ1-5; D unresolved. The CDR3 covers 15 residues. Trimming took 4 bases from V and 3 from J, leaving 13 bases between them. The germline CDR1 and CDR2 sequences are SEHNR and FQNEAQ (reference sequence).

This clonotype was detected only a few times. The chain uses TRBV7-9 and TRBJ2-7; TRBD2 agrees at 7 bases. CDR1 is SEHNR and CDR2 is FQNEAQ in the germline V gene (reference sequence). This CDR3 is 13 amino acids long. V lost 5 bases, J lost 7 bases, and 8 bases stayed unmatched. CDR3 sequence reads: CASSPGRGVEQYF. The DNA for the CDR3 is TGTGCCAGCAGCCCCGGACGGGGGGTTGAGCAGTACTTC.

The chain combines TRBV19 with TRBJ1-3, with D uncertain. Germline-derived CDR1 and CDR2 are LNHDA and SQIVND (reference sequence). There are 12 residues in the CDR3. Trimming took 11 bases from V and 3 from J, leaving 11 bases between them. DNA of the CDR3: TGTGCCTGGAACAGCGTTGGAAACACCATATATTTT. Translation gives CAWNSVGNTIYF.

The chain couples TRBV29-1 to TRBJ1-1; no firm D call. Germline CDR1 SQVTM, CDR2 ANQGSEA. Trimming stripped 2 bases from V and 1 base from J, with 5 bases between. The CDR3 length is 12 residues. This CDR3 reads CSVEQENTEAFF. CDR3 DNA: TGCAGCGTTGAACAGGAGAACACTGAAGCTTTCTTT.

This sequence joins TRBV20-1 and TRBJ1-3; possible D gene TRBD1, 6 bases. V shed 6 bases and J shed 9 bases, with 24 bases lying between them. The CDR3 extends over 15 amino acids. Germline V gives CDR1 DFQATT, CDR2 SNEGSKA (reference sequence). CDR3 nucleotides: TGCAGTGCGGTATCCCGGACAGTGCCTCAAGGCACCATATATTTT. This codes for CSAVSRTVPQGTIYF.

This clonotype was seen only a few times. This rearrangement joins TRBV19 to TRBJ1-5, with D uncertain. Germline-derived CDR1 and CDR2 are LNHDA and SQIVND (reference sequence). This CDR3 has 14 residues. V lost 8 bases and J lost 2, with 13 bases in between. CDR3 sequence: CASAGLWGNQPQHF. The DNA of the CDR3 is TGTGCCAGTGCCGGACTTTGGGGCAATCAGCCCCAGCATTTT.

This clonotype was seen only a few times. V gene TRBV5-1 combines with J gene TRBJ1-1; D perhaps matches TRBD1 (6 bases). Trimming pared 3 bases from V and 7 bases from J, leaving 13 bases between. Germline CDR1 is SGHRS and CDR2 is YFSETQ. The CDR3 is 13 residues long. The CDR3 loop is CASSSQEDSEAFF. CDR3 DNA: TGCGCCAGCAGCTCCCAGGAGGACAGTGAAGCTTTCTTT.

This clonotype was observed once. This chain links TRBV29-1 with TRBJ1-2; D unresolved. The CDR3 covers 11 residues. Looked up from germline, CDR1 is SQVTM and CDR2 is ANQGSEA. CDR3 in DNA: TGCAGTTTTAAGGGCCAAGGTGGCTACACCTTC. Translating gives CSFKGQGGYTF.

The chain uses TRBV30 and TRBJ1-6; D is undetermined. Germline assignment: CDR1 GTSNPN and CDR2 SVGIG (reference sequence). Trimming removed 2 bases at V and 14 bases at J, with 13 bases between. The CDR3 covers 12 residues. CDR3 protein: CAWSLTPMALHF. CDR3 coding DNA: TGTGCCTGGAGTCTAACTCCTATGGCCCTCCACTTT. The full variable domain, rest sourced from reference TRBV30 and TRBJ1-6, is SQTIHQWPATLVQPVGSPLSLECTVEGTSNPNLYWYRQAAGRGLQLLFYSVGIGQISSEVPQNLSASRPQDRQFILSSKKLLLSDSGFYLCAWSLTPMALHFGNGTRLTVT.

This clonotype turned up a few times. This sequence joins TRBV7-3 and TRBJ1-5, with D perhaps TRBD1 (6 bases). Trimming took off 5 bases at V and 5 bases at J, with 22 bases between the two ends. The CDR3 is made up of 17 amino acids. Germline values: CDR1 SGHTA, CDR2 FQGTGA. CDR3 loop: CASSTPKPTGGHQPQHF. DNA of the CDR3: TGTGCCAGCAGCACTCCAAAGCCGACAGGAGGGCATCAGCCCCAGCATTTT. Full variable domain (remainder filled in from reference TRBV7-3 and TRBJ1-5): GAGVSQTPSNKVTEKGKYVELRCDPISGHTALYWYRQSLGQGPEFLIYFQGTGAADDSGLPNDRFFAVRPEGSVSTLKIQRTERGDSAVYLCASSTPKPTGGHQPQHFGDGTRLSIL.

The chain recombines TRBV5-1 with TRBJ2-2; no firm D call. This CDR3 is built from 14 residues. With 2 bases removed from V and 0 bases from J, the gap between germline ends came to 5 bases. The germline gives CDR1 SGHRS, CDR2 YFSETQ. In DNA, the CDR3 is TGCGCCAGCAGCTTTTCCCCGAACACCGGGGAGCTGTTTTTT. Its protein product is CASSFSPNTGELFF.

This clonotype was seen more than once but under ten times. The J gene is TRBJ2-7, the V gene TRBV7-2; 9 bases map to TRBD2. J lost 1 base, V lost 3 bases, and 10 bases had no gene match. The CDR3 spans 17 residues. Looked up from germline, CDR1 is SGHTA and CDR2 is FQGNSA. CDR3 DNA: TGTGCCAGCAGCTTGGCCGGCGGGAGGGCCGGATCCTACGAGCAGTACTTC. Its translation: CASSLAGGRAGSYEQYF.

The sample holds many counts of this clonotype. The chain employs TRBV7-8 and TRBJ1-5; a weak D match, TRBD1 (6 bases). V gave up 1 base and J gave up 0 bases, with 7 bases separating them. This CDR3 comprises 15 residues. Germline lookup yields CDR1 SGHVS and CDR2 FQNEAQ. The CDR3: CASSLVRGSNQPQHF. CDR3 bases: TGTGCCAGCAGCTTAGTCAGGGGTAGCAATCAGCCCCAGCATTTT.

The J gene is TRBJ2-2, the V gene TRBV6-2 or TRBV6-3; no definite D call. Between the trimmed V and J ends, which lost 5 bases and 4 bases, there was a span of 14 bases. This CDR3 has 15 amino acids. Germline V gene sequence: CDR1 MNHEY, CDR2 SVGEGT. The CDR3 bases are TGTGCCAGCAGTCAGAGACTCGTTGGCACCGGGGAGCTGTTTTTT. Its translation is CASSQRLVGTGELFF.